Listed below are T cell receptor beta chains from one sample, sequenced in a study of blood T cell repertoires in COVID-19. Assay: immunoSEQ multiplex PCR; the TCRdb copy retains only in-frame clones and omits some. The sample shows some 59,000 clones, roughly 76% of them seen only once. The sample comprised peripheral blood. These receptors all come from a woman aged 55-70 years with acute or convalescent COVID-19. Both conserved end residues are part of each CDR3. D genes are given only for firm matches. Clone size is given for some rows only: seen once, a few or many times, or a class if the clone is expanded.

abundance: -; j_gene: TRBJ2-7; v_gene: TRBV28; d_gene: TRBD2; CDR3nt: TGTGCCAGCAGTTTGGGTGGCGGGGGACTCTACGAGCAGTACTTC; CDR3aa: CASSLGGGGLYEQYF
abundance: -; j_gene: TRBJ1-2; v_gene: TRBV30; d_gene: TRBD1; CDR3nt: TGTGCCTGGAGCGTAACCAACACAGGGGATGGCTACACCTTC; CDR3aa: CAWSVTNTGDGYTF
abundance: -; j_gene: TRBJ1-1; v_gene: TRBV6-5; d_gene: -; CDR3nt: TGTGCCAGCAGAGAGAGCCGACAGGCGAACACTGAAGCTTTCTTT; CDR3aa: CASRESRQANTEAFF
abundance: -; j_gene: TRBJ1-3; v_gene: TRBV14; d_gene: -; CDR3nt: TGTGCCAGCAGCCAAGCAAACTTTGGAAACACCATATATTTT; CDR3aa: CASSQANFGNTIYF
abundance: -; j_gene: TRBJ1-1; v_gene: TRBV6-2/TRBV6-3; d_gene: -; CDR3nt: TGTGCCAGCAGTTTCGAGGTCGCGAGGGAGGACACTGAAGCTTTCTTT; CDR3aa: CASSFEVAREDTEAFF
abundance: -; j_gene: TRBJ2-5; v_gene: TRBV23-1; d_gene: TRBD1; CDR3nt: TGCGCCAGCGGACAGGTAGAGCAAGAGACCCAGTACTTC; CDR3aa: CASGQVEQETQYF
abundance: -; j_gene: TRBJ1-1; v_gene: TRBV27; d_gene: -; CDR3nt: TGTGCCAGCAGTTTACTGGGTACGGGGAACACTGAAGCTTTCTTT; CDR3aa: CASSLLGTGNTEAFF
abundance: few; j_gene: TRBJ1-5; v_gene: TRBV12-3/TRBV12-4; d_gene: -; CDR3nt: TGTGCCAGCAGAAAGACAGGTTTGCAGCCCCAGCATTTT; CDR3aa: CASRKTGLQPQHF
abundance: -; j_gene: TRBJ1-5; v_gene: TRBV5-1; d_gene: -; CDR3nt: TGCGCCAGCAGCTCTACAGGGAGCCAGCCCCAGCATTTT; CDR3aa: CASSSTGSQPQHF
abundance: -; j_gene: TRBJ1-1; v_gene: TRBV11-2; d_gene: TRBD1; CDR3nt: TGTGCCAGCAGCTTAGACGGACAGGGAGGCACTGAAGCTTTCTTT; CDR3aa: CASSLDGQGGTEAFF
abundance: once; j_gene: TRBJ2-4; v_gene: TRBV5-6; d_gene: -; CDR3nt: TGTGCCAGCAGCTTGGATCTAGGCAGAGCCAAAAACATTCAGTACTTC; CDR3aa: CASSLDLGRAKNIQYF
abundance: -; j_gene: TRBJ2-7; v_gene: TRBV5-1; d_gene: TRBD2; CDR3nt: TGCGCCAGCAGCCCGGGACTAGCAGGCGAGCAGTACTTC; CDR3aa: CASSPGLAGEQYF
abundance: -; j_gene: TRBJ2-5; v_gene: TRBV2; d_gene: TRBD2; CDR3nt: TGTGCCAGCAAAAAAGCCGGGACTAGAGAGACCCAGTACTTC; CDR3aa: CASKKAGTRETQYF
abundance: -; j_gene: TRBJ2-1; v_gene: TRBV2; d_gene: -; CDR3nt: TGTGCCAGCAGTGGAGTAGCAGAGCAGTTCTTC; CDR3aa: CASSGVAEQFF
abundance: -; j_gene: TRBJ1-2; v_gene: TRBV27; d_gene: -; CDR3nt: TGTGCCAGCAGTTTCGGGACTTCATTTGGCTACACCTTC; CDR3aa: CASSFGTSFGYTF
abundance: -; j_gene: TRBJ1-4; v_gene: TRBV30; d_gene: TRBD1; CDR3nt: TGTGCCTGGAGCTCCGGGACAGGGGGAACAACTAATGAAAAACTGTTTTTT; CDR3aa: CAWSSGTGGTTNEKLFF
abundance: -; j_gene: TRBJ2-3; v_gene: TRBV19; d_gene: TRBD2; CDR3nt: TGTGCCAGTAGTATAGGACGACTAGCGGGGACCGATACGCAGTATTTT; CDR3aa: CASSIGRLAGTDTQYF
abundance: -; j_gene: TRBJ2-7; v_gene: TRBV2; d_gene: -; CDR3nt: TGTGCCAGCGCCAGCTCCTACGAGCAGTACTTC; CDR3aa: CASASSYEQYF
abundance: -; j_gene: TRBJ1-1; v_gene: TRBV6-2/TRBV6-3; d_gene: -; CDR3nt: TGTGCCAGCAGTCCACAACAGGGTACTGAAGCTTTCTTT; CDR3aa: CASSPQQGTEAFF
abundance: -; j_gene: TRBJ2-2; v_gene: TRBV9; d_gene: TRBD1; CDR3nt: TGTGCCAGCAGCGTAGGAGCAGGGGGAACCACCGGGGAGCTGTTTTTT; CDR3aa: CASSVGAGGTTGELFF
abundance: -; j_gene: TRBJ2-5; v_gene: TRBV5-5; d_gene: TRBD1; CDR3nt: TGTGCCAGCAGCCCCGGGACAGCAAAAGAGACCCAGTACTTC; CDR3aa: CASSPGTAKETQYF
abundance: -; j_gene: TRBJ2-1; v_gene: TRBV7-2; d_gene: -; CDR3nt: TGTGCCAGCAGCTTAGAGCTGGTGGGGCCTTCCTACAATGAGCAGTTCTTC; CDR3aa: CASSLELVGPSYNEQFF
abundance: -; j_gene: TRBJ2-2; v_gene: TRBV6-6; d_gene: -; CDR3nt: TGTGCCAGCAGTGGAAACAGGGGGGGTATCCACGGGGAGCTGTTTTTT; CDR3aa: CASSGNRGGIHGELFF
abundance: -; j_gene: TRBJ2-3; v_gene: TRBV7-8; d_gene: TRBD2; CDR3nt: TGTGCCAGCAGCGAAACTAGCGGGAGGGCCTCGATTACGCAGTATTTT; CDR3aa: CASSETSGRASITQYF
abundance: -; j_gene: TRBJ2-5; v_gene: TRBV12-3/TRBV12-4; d_gene: -; CDR3nt: TGTGCCAGCAGTCTTCTAGTCGAAGAGACCCAGTACTTC; CDR3aa: CASSLLVEETQYF
abundance: -; j_gene: TRBJ2-1; v_gene: TRBV7-6; d_gene: -; CDR3nt: TGTGCCAGCAGCCCTACTCACTACAATGAGCAGTTCTTC; CDR3aa: CASSPTHYNEQFF
abundance: -; j_gene: TRBJ2-2; v_gene: TRBV19; d_gene: -; CDR3nt: TGTGCCAGTACTACTTCGCCGGGACACTTAACCGGGGAGCTGTTTTTT; CDR3aa: CASTTSPGHLTGELFF
abundance: -; j_gene: TRBJ1-4; v_gene: TRBV28; d_gene: -; CDR3nt: TGTGCCAGCTATGGGGGGAACTTTAATGAAAAACTGTTTTTT; CDR3aa: CASYGGNFNEKLFF
abundance: -; j_gene: TRBJ1-6; v_gene: TRBV21-1; d_gene: -; CDR3nt: TGTGCCAGCAGTATTATCAGGGCCTCCTATAATTCACCCCTCCACTTT; CDR3aa: CASSIIRASYNSPLHF
abundance: -; j_gene: TRBJ1-1; v_gene: TRBV5-1; d_gene: -; CDR3nt: TGCGCCAGCAGCACCGAGAGGGGGAGGAACACTGAAGCTTTCTTT; CDR3aa: CASSTERGRNTEAFF
abundance: -; j_gene: TRBJ2-2; v_gene: TRBV6-4; d_gene: TRBD1; CDR3nt: TGTGCCAGCAGTGACCAGGGGGCGAACACCGGGGAGCTGTTTTTT; CDR3aa: CASSDQGANTGELFF
abundance: -; j_gene: TRBJ2-3; v_gene: TRBV30; d_gene: -; CDR3nt: TGTGCCTGGAGTACTACAGGAAATACGCAGTATTTT; CDR3aa: CAWSTTGNTQYF
abundance: -; j_gene: TRBJ1-1; v_gene: TRBV19; d_gene: TRBD1; CDR3nt: TGTGCCAGCCAGGAGGGGGCCATGAACACTGAAGCTTTCTTT; CDR3aa: CASQEGAMNTEAFF
abundance: -; j_gene: TRBJ2-1; v_gene: TRBV6-2/TRBV6-3; d_gene: -; CDR3nt: TGTGCCAGCAGTTACGGTACTAGCTCCTACAATGAGCAGTTCTTC; CDR3aa: CASSYGTSSYNEQFF
abundance: -; j_gene: TRBJ1-2; v_gene: TRBV19; d_gene: -; CDR3nt: TGTGCCAGTAGGAACGCACAGGGAGATTATGACTACACCTTC; CDR3aa: CASRNAQGDYDYTF
abundance: -; j_gene: TRBJ2-1; v_gene: TRBV6-5; d_gene: -; CDR3nt: TGTGCCAGCAAGCCCCCGGCGGGTACATACAATGAGCAGTTCTTC; CDR3aa: CASKPPAGTYNEQFF
abundance: -; j_gene: TRBJ1-4; v_gene: TRBV12-3/TRBV12-4; d_gene: -; CDR3nt: TGTGCCAGCAGTTTTAAGAGGGATGAAAAACTGTTTTTT; CDR3aa: CASSFKRDEKLFF
abundance: -; j_gene: TRBJ1-3; v_gene: TRBV30; d_gene: -; CDR3nt: TGTGCCTGGAGTCGACAGGGAAACACCATATATTTT; CDR3aa: CAWSRQGNTIYF
abundance: -; j_gene: TRBJ1-2; v_gene: TRBV23-1; d_gene: TRBD1; CDR3nt: TGCGCCAGCAGTCAATCGCATGGGGACAGGTTTTCGTTCGGCTACACCTTC; CDR3aa: CASSQSHGDRFSFGYTF
abundance: -; j_gene: TRBJ2-2; v_gene: TRBV5-1; d_gene: -; CDR3nt: TGCGCCAGCAGCTTGGAGGGGGGGGCCGGGGAGCTGTTTTTT; CDR3aa: CASSLEGGAGELFF
abundance: -; j_gene: TRBJ1-2; v_gene: TRBV11-2; d_gene: TRBD1; CDR3nt: TGTGCCAGCAGCTCGGGACAGGCAGGCTACACCTTC; CDR3aa: CASSSGQAGYTF
abundance: -; j_gene: TRBJ1-4; v_gene: TRBV5-8; d_gene: TRBD1; CDR3nt: TGTGCCAGCAGCCCGACAGGGTTTGGAGAAAAACTGTTTTTT; CDR3aa: CASSPTGFGEKLFF
abundance: -; j_gene: TRBJ1-1; v_gene: TRBV7-8; d_gene: TRBD1; CDR3nt: TGTGCCAGCAGCTTAGCCCACCTTACCGGGACAGTAAACACTGAAGCTTTCTTT; CDR3aa: CASSLAHLTGTVNTEAFF
abundance: -; j_gene: TRBJ2-2; v_gene: TRBV10-1; d_gene: TRBD2; CDR3nt: TGCGCCAGCACCGGGACTAGCTCGAACACCGGGGAGCTGTTTTTT; CDR3aa: CASTGTSSNTGELFF
abundance: -; j_gene: TRBJ1-5; v_gene: TRBV11-2; d_gene: TRBD1; CDR3nt: TGTGCCAGCAGCCAGGGACAGGGTGGTCAGCCCCAGCATTTT; CDR3aa: CASSQGQGGQPQHF
abundance: once; j_gene: TRBJ2-5; v_gene: TRBV7-8; d_gene: -; CDR3nt: TGTGCCAGCAGCTCCAGGGGCCGGTTTTTACAAGAGACCCAGTACTTC; CDR3aa: CASSSRGRFLQETQYF
abundance: -; j_gene: TRBJ2-2; v_gene: TRBV7-7; d_gene: TRBD2; CDR3nt: TGTGCCAGCAGCCCGACTAGCGCGAGTACCGGGGAGCTGTTTTTT; CDR3aa: CASSPTSASTGELFF
abundance: -; j_gene: TRBJ1-1; v_gene: TRBV30; d_gene: -; CDR3nt: TGTGCCTGGAGTTGGCAGGGAAGGTACACTGAAGCTTTCTTT; CDR3aa: CAWSWQGRYTEAFF
abundance: -; j_gene: TRBJ1-4; v_gene: TRBV3-1/TRBV3-2; d_gene: TRBD1; CDR3nt: TGTGCCAGCAGCCTGGGGACAGGTGAAAAACTGTTTTTT; CDR3aa: CASSLGTGEKLFF
abundance: -; j_gene: TRBJ2-3; v_gene: TRBV19; d_gene: TRBD1; CDR3nt: TGTGCCAGTAGGGAGACAGGGGATAGCACAGATACGCAGTATTTT; CDR3aa: CASRETGDSTDTQYF
abundance: once; j_gene: TRBJ1-5; v_gene: TRBV5-4; d_gene: -; CDR3nt: TGTGCCAGCAGCCCCGGGCAGGGGACCACACAGCATTTT; CDR3aa: CASSPGQGTTQHF
abundance: -; j_gene: TRBJ2-4; v_gene: TRBV3-1/TRBV3-2; d_gene: TRBD1; CDR3nt: TGTGCCAGCAGCCAAGCCGGGACAGGGTGGTACTTC; CDR3aa: CASSQAGTGWYF
abundance: once; j_gene: TRBJ1-1; v_gene: TRBV7-9; d_gene: -; CDR3nt: TGTGCCAGCAGCTCAGGGGAAATAGGGAACACTGAAGCTTTCTTT; CDR3aa: CASSSGEIGNTEAFF
abundance: -; j_gene: TRBJ2-6; v_gene: TRBV4-2; d_gene: TRBD1; CDR3nt: TGTGCCAGCAGCCAAGGAGACAGGGCCTCTGGGGCCAACGTCCTGACTTTC; CDR3aa: CASSQGDRASGANVLTF